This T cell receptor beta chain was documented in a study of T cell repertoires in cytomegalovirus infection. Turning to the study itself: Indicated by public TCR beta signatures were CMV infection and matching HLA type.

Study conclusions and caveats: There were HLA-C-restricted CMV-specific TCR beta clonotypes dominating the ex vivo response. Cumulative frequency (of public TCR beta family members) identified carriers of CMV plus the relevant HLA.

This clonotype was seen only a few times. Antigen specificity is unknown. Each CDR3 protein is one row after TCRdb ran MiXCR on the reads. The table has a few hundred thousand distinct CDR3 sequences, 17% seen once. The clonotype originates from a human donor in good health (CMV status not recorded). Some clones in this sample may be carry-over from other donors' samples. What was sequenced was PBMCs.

CDR3 region: CASSEGRWYEKLFF. Written as DNA, the CDR3 is TGTGCCAGCAGTGAAGGGCGATGGTACGAAAAACTGTTTTTT. The rearrangement links TRBV2 to TRBJ1-4, with unresolved D. Germline V lookup: CDR1 SNHLY, CDR2 FYNNEI. V was trimmed by 1 base and J by 8 bases, leaving 11 bases between them. The CDR3 sequence is 14 residues long.